This T cell receptor beta chain was retrieved from a study of T cells after yellow fever vaccination. This clonotype has at least ten counts. Template-switching 5'RACE yielded the TCR cDNA; a universal primer site and UMIs were added in the process. TCRdb re-derived calls from the 5' RACE reads in MiXCR, one entry per CDR3 protein. This sample carries approximately 330,000 distinct CDR3 sequences, roughly 4.3% of them seen once, and the ten largest clones take roughly 25%. The sequencing here drew on PBMCs, taken 5 days after the yellow fever booster vaccination. This sequence was found in a man younger than 35 who received the YFV17D yellow fever vaccine.

CDR3 loop: CASSGQGGPTDTQYF. The CDR3 nucleotides are TGTGCCAGCAGTGGACAGGGGGGCCCCACAGATACGCAGTATTTT. V and J are TRBV6-5 and TRBJ2-3; TRBD1 aligns across 10 bases. Germline V gene data show CDR1 as MNHEY and CDR2 as SVGAGI. V lost 5 bases and J lost 2; bases outside the gene matches: 4. CDR3 length equals 15 residues.